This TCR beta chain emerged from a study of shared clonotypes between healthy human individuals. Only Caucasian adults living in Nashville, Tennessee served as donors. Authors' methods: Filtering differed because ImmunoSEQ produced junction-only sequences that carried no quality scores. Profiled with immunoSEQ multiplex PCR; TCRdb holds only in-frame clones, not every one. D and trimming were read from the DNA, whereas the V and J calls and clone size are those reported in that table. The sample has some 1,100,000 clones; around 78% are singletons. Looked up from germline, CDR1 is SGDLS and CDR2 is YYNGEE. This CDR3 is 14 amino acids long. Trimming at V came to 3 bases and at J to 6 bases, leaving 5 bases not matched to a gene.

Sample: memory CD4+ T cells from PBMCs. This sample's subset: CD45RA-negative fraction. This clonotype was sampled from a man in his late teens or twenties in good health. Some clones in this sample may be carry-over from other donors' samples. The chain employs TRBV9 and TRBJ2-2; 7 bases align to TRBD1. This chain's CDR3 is CASSAWTGPGELFF. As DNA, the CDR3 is TGTGCCAGCAGCGCCTGGACAGGCCCCGGGGAGCTGTTTTTT.